This T cell receptor (beta chain) was identified in a study of beta chain features in type 1 diabetes. CDR1 and CDR2 (germline): SQVTM, ANQGSEA. The CDR3 extends over 13 amino acids. Trimming removed 4 bases from V and 1 base from J, with 8 bases in between. Remarks on this clone: The antigen remains undetermined. The sample contains more than one DNA sequence encoding this CDR3.

Every isolated RNA sample was fully reverse transcribed, so sequencing captured expressed TCRB transcripts. Measured with immunoSEQ multiplex PCR; TCRdb has only the in-frame clones, and not every one. The sample gives roughly 240,000 clones, 24% of which show up once; roughly 0.011% is in the top ten. Whole-study results and caveats: When Type 1 diabetes patients were examined, their TCRB CDR3s proved moderately but significantly shorter in all four CD4+ subsets.

A CD45RO/CCR7/CD25/CD127/CD95/CD27 panel sorted naive, central memory, regulatory and stem cell-like memory CD4+ cells. The chain employs TRBV29-1 and TRBJ2-1, with D maybe TRBD1 (6 bases). Sequencing was done on a sample of naive CD4+ T cells from blood. The source is a woman in her twenties or thirties with type 1 diabetes. Written as DNA, the CDR3 is TGCAGCGTTGTAAGGGGGTCCTACAATGAGCAGTTCTTC. Translating gives CSVVRGSYNEQFF.